A single sample gave rise to the 27 T cell receptor beta chains below, sequenced in a study of response to subunit inactivated influenza vaccine. TCRdb ran MiXCR on the RT-PCR reads and lists one entry per CDR3 protein. The profile covers almost 600,000 distinct CDR3 sequences, with 12% to 15% appearing a single time and more than 9.5% taken by the ten largest. The specimen was PBMCs from blood, collected approximately 12 days after vaccination. The receptors derive from a middle-aged man who received an inactivated influenza vaccine.

The chain joins TRBV6-6 to TRBJ2-7; perhaps D is TRBD1 or TRBD2 (5 bases each). The germline V gene has CDR1 MNHNY and CDR2 SVGAGI (reference sequence). This CDR3 spans 14 amino acids. The V end was cut by 7 bases, the J end by 2 bases, with 15 bases between. The CDR3 sequence is CASTTGAGTYEQYF. For the CDR3, the DNA is TGTGCCAGCACTACCGGGGCCGGGACCTACGAGCAGTACTTC.

This chain connects TRBV18 to TRBJ1-2; D perhaps matches TRBD1 (5 bases). Germline loops: CDR1 KGHSH, CDR2 LQKENI. Trimming stripped 2 bases from V and 11 bases from J, with 15 bases between. The CDR3 extends over 13 amino acids. CDR3 in DNA: TGTGCCAGCTCACCAGGGGCAGGCGGCGGTTACACCTTC. Amino acids: CASSPGAGGGYTF.

This clonotype was counted at least ten times. The CDR3 DNA sequence: TGTGCCATCAGTGAAGGGTTAGGGGAGACTCAGCCCCAGCATTTT. This translates into CAISEGLGETQPQHF. The chain joins TRBV10-3 to TRBJ1-5, with a tentative D call TRBD1 (5 bases). Germline V lookup: CDR1 ENHRY, CDR2 SYGVKD. This CDR3 has 15 amino acids. V was cut by 3 bases and J by 6 bases, with 15 bases left in between.

The genes are TRBV29-1 and TRBJ2-1; no clear D gene. V was cut by 4 bases and J by 9 bases, with 10 bases left in between. CDR3 length equals 11 residues. Germline V gives CDR1 SQVTM, CDR2 ANQGSEA. The CDR3 DNA reads TGCAGCGTTGTTCGCTCCCCTGAGCAGTTCTTC. Its protein product is CSVVRSPEQFF.

The chain uses TRBV28 and TRBJ1-1; D possibly corresponds to TRBD1 (5 bases). Per germline, CDR1 MDHEN and CDR2 SYDVKM. CDR3 length: 17 amino acids. The ends were cut back, 3 bases at V and 4 bases at J, with 21 bases in the middle. The CDR3 nucleotides read TGTGCCAGCAGTTTCCACCGGGACGTCGGGATTTCCACTGAAGCTTTCTTT. Translating gives CASSFHRDVGISTEAFF.

Details on this clonotype: The junction shows a germline mismatch at one end, possibly a read error. The chain links TRBV29-1 to TRBJ2-7, with 13 bases identical to TRBD2. Germline CDR1 reads SQVTM; CDR2 reads ANQGSEA. The CDR3 has 15 amino acids. The CDR3 is CSVEGTSGSAYEHYF. The DNA for the CDR3 is TGCAGCGTTGAAGGGACTAGCGGGAGCGCCTACGAGCACTACTTC.

This clonotype was picked up a small number of times. The chain joins TRBV5-1 to TRBJ1-1; D unclear. Trimming took off 4 bases at V and 5 bases at J, with 15 bases between the two ends. Germline assignment: CDR1 SGHRS and CDR2 YFSETQ. CDR3 length: 14 residues. The CDR3 nucleotides are TGCGCCAGCAGCCTCGCGGCGCGGCGAACTGAAGCTTTCTTT. Translating gives CASSLAARRTEAFF.

This clonotype has more than one count but fewer than ten. The V and J genes are TRBV20-1 and TRBJ2-1; no definite D call. The CDR3 length is 12 residues. V lost 3 bases, J lost 7 bases, and 10 bases lay in between. Per germline, CDR1 DFQATT and CDR2 SNEGSKA (reference sequence). CDR3 nucleotides: TGCAGTGCTAGGTCAGGTGTGAATGAGCAGTTCTTC. Encoded protein: CSARSGVNEQFF.

This clonotype was picked up a small number of times. V usage is TRBV12-3 or TRBV12-4 and J usage is TRBJ1-3; D call uncertain. The CDR3 spans 17 residues. The V gene lost 3 bases and the J gene lost 4 bases, with 19 bases spanning the gap. The CDR3: CASSLSVPRTGGNTIYF. In DNA, the CDR3 is TGTGCCAGCAGTTTGTCCGTTCCCCGGACCGGAGGAAACACCATATATTTT.

This clonotype showed up just a few times. V gene TRBV28 combines with J gene TRBJ2-1; 12 bases map to TRBD2. The germline gives CDR1 MDHEN, CDR2 SYDVKM. CDR3 size: 17 residues. Trimming cost V 5 bases and J 1 base; bases outside gene matches: 6. The DNA for the CDR3 is TGTGCCAGCAGTACCCAGACTAGCGGGAGATCCTACAATGAGCAGTTCTTC. Translation: CASSTQTSGRSYNEQFF.

This clonotype appeared many times. This sequence joins TRBV20-1 and TRBJ2-1, with 8 bases identical to TRBD2. The CDR3 contains 13 residues. V shed 4 bases, J shed 4 bases, and the junction held 3 bases outside the gene matches. The germline V gene has CDR1 DFQATT and CDR2 SNEGSKA (reference sequence). This CDR3 is CSAIAGGYNEQFF. The CDR3 nucleotides are TGCAGTGCTATCGCGGGAGGTTACAATGAGCAGTTCTTC.

This clonotype was seen more than once but under ten times. The chain combines TRBV9 with TRBJ1-2; D is uncertain. CDR3 length: 12 residues. Germline CDR1 is SGDLS and CDR2 is YYNGEE. The V gene lost 4 bases and the J gene lost 8 bases, with 12 bases spanning the gap. The CDR3 coding sequence is TGTGCCAGCAGCTACAGTACGGGGGGCTACACCTTC. Amino acids: CASSYSTGGYTF.

This clonotype was found a few times. The rearrangement uses TRBV10-3 and TRBJ2-7; TRBD1 might be the D (5 bases). The CDR3 loop spans 13 amino acids. V lost 5 bases, J lost 2 bases, and 10 bases lay in between. CDR1 and CDR2 from the germline V gene are ENHRY and SYGVKD. DNA for the CDR3: TGTGCCATCAGTTCGCAGGGTACCTACGAGCAGTACTTC. Its protein product is CAISSQGTYEQYF.

This clonotype was counted only a few times. The chain carries TRBV20-1 and TRBJ2-3; tentative D call: TRBD1 (6 bases). The germline V and J ends were trimmed by 0 bases and 2 bases, with 24 bases remaining between them. The germline CDR1 and CDR2 sequences are DFQATT and SNEGSKA (reference sequence). This CDR3 has 19 amino acids. The CDR3 sequence: CSARDHQTGAGSYTDTQYF. The CDR3 nucleotides are TGCAGTGCTAGAGACCATCAGACAGGAGCCGGTTCATACACAGATACGCAGTATTTT.

This clonotype was counted many times. The chain has TRBV7-2 and TRBJ2-4; D remains ambiguous. V was pared by 5 bases and J by 0 bases, with 11 bases between. Looked up from germline, CDR1 is SGHTA and CDR2 is FQGNSA. The CDR3 is 15 amino acids. The CDR3 DNA reads as TGTGCCAGCAGCCCGTCAAACCTAGCCAAAAACATTCAGTACTTC. This encodes CASSPSNLAKNIQYF.

The V and J genes are TRBV20-1 and TRBJ2-7, with D possibly being TRBD2 (8 bases). Germline assignment: CDR1 DFQATT and CDR2 SNEGSKA (reference sequence). The CDR3 length is 13 residues. Deletions cut 3 bases from V and 4 bases from J, with 13 bases between. As DNA, the CDR3 is TGCAGTGCTAGCGGGAGGGGGCATTACGAGCAGTACTTC. Encoded protein: CSASGRGHYEQYF.

This clonotype was seen a handful of times. The chain couples TRBV29-1 to TRBJ2-2, with D tentatively TRBD2 (7 bases). The CDR3 has 15 residues. Trimming removed 2 bases from V and 7 bases from J, with 17 bases in between. Germline V gene lookup returns CDR1 SQVTM and CDR2 ANQGSEA. This chain's CDR3 is CSVEPAGAGIGELFF. CDR3 sequence (DNA): TGCAGCGTTGAACCTGCGGGGGCCGGAATCGGGGAGCTGTTTTTT.

This clonotype was found a few times. CDR3 nucleotide sequence: TGCAGTGCTAGTGGGACTAGCGGGACGAATGAGCAGTTCTTC. Protein: CSASGTSGTNEQFF. V and J are TRBV20-1 and TRBJ2-1; 13 nucleotides line up with TRBD2. V lost 3 bases to trimming and J lost 7 bases; unmatched junction nucleotides: 3. CDR1 is DFQATT, CDR2 SNEGSKA, per germline (reference sequence). There are 14 residues in the CDR3.

The rearrangement links TRBV12-3 or TRBV12-4 to TRBJ2-7; D may correspond to TRBD1 or TRBD2 (5 bases each). The CDR3 length is 15 residues. Between the trimmed V and J ends, which lost 0 bases and 5 bases, there was a span of 14 bases. The CDR3 DNA reads as TGTGCCAGCAGTTTAGCCGGGACCCCCTGGAACGAGCAGTACTTC. Protein sequence: CASSLAGTPWNEQYF.

The table lists this clonotype with a few counts. The rearrangement links TRBV29-1 to TRBJ2-6, with 9 bases aligning to TRBD1. The J segment lost 2 bases and the V segment lost 6 bases, leaving 5 bases of the junction unmatched. Per germline, CDR1 SQVTM and CDR2 ANQGSEA. The CDR3 has 15 residues. CDR3 sequence (DNA): TGCAGCGTGGGACAGGGAGGAGCTGGGGCCAACGTCCTGACTTTC. It codes for CSVGQGGAGANVLTF.

This clonotype has ten or more counts. V and J are TRBV5-1 and TRBJ2-7; 8 bases match TRBD1. Trimming cost V 2 bases and J 2 bases; bases outside gene matches: 3. This CDR3 region has 14 residues. Germline loops: CDR1 SGHRS, CDR2 YFSETQ. CDR3 residues: CASSFGQGPYEQYF. The CDR3 DNA follows: TGCGCCAGCAGCTTTGGACAGGGACCCTACGAGCAGTACTTC.

Only a few counts were recorded for this clonotype. The rearrangement links TRBV29-1 to TRBJ2-2; 12 nucleotides match TRBD1. V shed 6 bases and J 5 bases; nucleotides not matched to a gene: 13. Per germline, CDR1 SQVTM and CDR2 ANQGSEA. The CDR3 is 17 residues long. The CDR3 reads CSVQTTPGQGATGELFF. CDR3 bases: TGCAGCGTCCAAACGACCCCGGGACAGGGGGCGACCGGGGAGCTGTTTTTT.

In its sample, this clonotype was seen a few times. The rearrangement uses TRBV5-6 and TRBJ2-5; TRBD1 might be the D (5 bases). Trimming shortened V by 0 bases and J by 4 bases, and 10 bases separated the two germline ends. The V gene's germline CDR1 is SGHDT and CDR2 YYEEEE. The CDR3 covers 14 residues. The CDR3 is CASSLAQGPETQYF. CDR3 DNA sequence: TGTGCCAGCAGCTTGGCCCAGGGCCCAGAGACCCAGTACTTC.

There are a few counts of this clonotype. This rearrangement joins TRBV20-1 to TRBJ2-5; D is ambiguous. Germline CDR1 and CDR2: DFQATT and SNEGSKA (reference sequence). The CDR3 runs to 14 residues. The ends were cut back, 5 bases at V and 5 bases at J, with 18 bases in the middle. In DNA form, the CDR3 reads TGCAGTGCTTACCCCGAGGCCTATAAGGAGACCCAGTACTTC. This encodes CSAYPEAYKETQYF.

V gene TRBV7-3 combines with J gene TRBJ2-2, with D perhaps TRBD1 (5 bases). Germline CDR1 SGHTA, CDR2 FQGTGA. The CDR3 sequence is 14 residues long. The V end lost 10 bases, the J end lost 1 base, and 13 bases lay between the germline ends. The CDR3, as DNA: TGTGCCACCAGGTCACAGGTGAACACCGGGGAGCTGTTTTTT. Translation gives CATRSQVNTGELFF.

This clonotype was recorded many times. CDR3 coding DNA: TGTGCCATCAGTTTTCAGTTGGCATCCTACGATCACTATGGCTACACCTTC. Amino acids: CAISFQLASYDHYGYTF. The chain couples TRBV10-3 to TRBJ1-2, with no clear D. Germline V gene sequence: CDR1 ENHRY, CDR2 SYGVKD. The ends were cut back, 5 bases at V and 3 bases at J, with 22 bases in the middle. CDR3 length equals 17 residues.

This clonotype was seen a few times. The V call is TRBV7-3, the J call TRBJ2-1; tentative D call: TRBD1 (5 bases). V was cut by 2 bases and J by 9 bases, with 11 bases left in between. The CDR3 has 13 amino acids. CDR1 is SGHTA and CDR2 is FQGTGA in the germline V gene. The DNA for the CDR3 is TGTGCCAGCAGCTTAGGGGTCAGGGCTGAGCAGTTCTTC. The encoded protein is CASSLGVRAEQFF.